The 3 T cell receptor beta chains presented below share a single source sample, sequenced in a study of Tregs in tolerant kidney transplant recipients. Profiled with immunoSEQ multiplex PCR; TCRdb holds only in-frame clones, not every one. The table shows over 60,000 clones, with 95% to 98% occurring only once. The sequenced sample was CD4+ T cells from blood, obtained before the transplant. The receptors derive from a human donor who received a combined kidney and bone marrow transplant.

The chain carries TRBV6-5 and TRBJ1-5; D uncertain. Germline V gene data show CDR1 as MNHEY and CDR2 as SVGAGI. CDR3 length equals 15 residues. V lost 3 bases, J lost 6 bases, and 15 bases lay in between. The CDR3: CASSYSMNVRQPQHF. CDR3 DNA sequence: TGTGCCAGCAGTTATAGCATGAACGTACGTCAGCCCCAGCATTTT.

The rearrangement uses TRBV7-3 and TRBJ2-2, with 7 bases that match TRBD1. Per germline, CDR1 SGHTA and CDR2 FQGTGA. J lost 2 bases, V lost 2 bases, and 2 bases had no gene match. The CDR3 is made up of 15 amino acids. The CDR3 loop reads CASSLRQGNTGELFF. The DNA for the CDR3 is TGTGCCAGCAGCTTACGACAGGGTAACACCGGGGAGCTGTTTTTT.

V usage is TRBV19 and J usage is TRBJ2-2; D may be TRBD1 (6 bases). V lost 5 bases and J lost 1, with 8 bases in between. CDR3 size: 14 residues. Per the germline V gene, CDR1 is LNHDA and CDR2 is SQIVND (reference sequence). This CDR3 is CASSSTGNTGELFF. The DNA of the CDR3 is TGTGCCAGTAGTTCGACAGGGAACACCGGGGAGCTGTTTTTT.